This is a list of T cell receptor beta chains from one sample in a study of blood T cell repertoires in COVID-19. Profiling relied on immunoSEQ multiplex PCR, and the TCRdb table lists in-frame clones only, not all of them. This table has some 31,000 clones, under 80% appearing once. The sample taken for sequencing was peripheral blood. Every receptor here comes from a woman in her 70s with active or convalescent COVID-19. CDR3s include the opening cysteine and the closing phenylalanine or tryptophan. The D gene is left open where the match is weak. A row's size may be missing; if present it is once, few, many or a size class.

TRBV9	TRBJ2-2	-	TRBD2	TGTGCCAGCGCGGGAGATTGGAACACCGGGGAGCTGTTTTTT	CASAGDWNTGELFF
TRBV11-2	TRBJ1-2	once	-	TGTGCCAGCAGCCTCGACATAGGTGGCTACACCTTC	CASSLDIGGYTF
TRBV7-6	TRBJ2-3	-	TRBD2	TGTGCCAGCAGCCCATGGGCTAGCGGGGGGGCCGGGCCCACAGATACGCAGTATTTT	CASSPWASGGAGPTDTQYF
TRBV19	TRBJ1-1	-	-	TGTGCCAGTAGTCCAGGGGCCGGCCACACTGAAGCTTTCTTT	CASSPGAGHTEAFF
TRBV12-3/TRBV12-4	TRBJ1-2	-	-	TGTGCCAGCAGCCCACAGGGTTACTATGGCTACACCTTC	CASSPQGYYGYTF
TRBV5-1	TRBJ1-6	-	-	TGCGCCAGCAGCTTCGAGTACAATTCACCCCTCCACTTT	CASSFEYNSPLHF
TRBV21-1	TRBJ2-3	-	-	TGTGCCAGCCTGCCCCTTCGACAGACCCTTAGCACAGATACGCAGTATTTT	CASLPLRQTLSTDTQYF
TRBV7-2	TRBJ1-2	-	-	TGTGCCAGCAGCTTAGCGGCGATTGAGGGCTCGAGGTATGGCTACACCTTC	CASSLAAIEGSRYGYTF
TRBV28	TRBJ1-3	-	-	TGTGCCAGCAGTTTCAGGGGCTCTGGAAACACCATATATTTT	CASSFRGSGNTIYF
TRBV24-1	TRBJ2-2	-	-	TGTGCCACCAGTGAATCAGGGGTCACCGGGGAGCTGTTTTTT	CATSESGVTGELFF
TRBV7-9	TRBJ2-7	-	TRBD1	TGTGCCAGCAGACGGGACAGGGCCTACGAGCAGTACTTC	CASRRDRAYEQYF
TRBV5-6	TRBJ2-5	-	TRBD2	TGTGCCAGCAGCCTCAGGACTAGCGGGGGGCCCGCTGGGTACTTC	CASSLRTSGGPAGYF
TRBV2	TRBJ1-1	-	TRBD1	TGTGCCAGCAGTGCATATGTACAGGGGTTTGCTTTCTTT	CASSAYVQGFAFF
TRBV18	TRBJ2-7	-	-	TGTGCCAGCCTAGACGCGAACTACGAGCAGTACTTC	CASLDANYEQYF
TRBV3-1/TRBV3-2	TRBJ2-3	-	-	TGTGCCAGCAGCCAAGATGGGAGAAGGACAGATACGCAGTATTTT	CASSQDGRRTDTQYF
TRBV3-1/TRBV3-2	TRBJ1-1	-	-	TGTGCCAGCAGCCAAGATTTGAGGGACACTGAAGCTTTCTTT	CASSQDLRDTEAFF
TRBV19	TRBJ2-6	few	-	TGTGCCAGTAGTATGGAGAGAATCCCCTCTGGGGCCAACGTCCTGACTTTC	CASSMERIPSGANVLTF
TRBV19	TRBJ2-2	-	TRBD2	TGTGCCAGTAGTATCGGGCTAGCGGGAGCAAATCCGAACACCGGGGAGCTGTTTTTT	CASSIGLAGANPNTGELFF
TRBV5-1	TRBJ1-6	medium-sized	TRBD1	TGCGCCAGCAGCATCGACAGGGGCTCAAGTTCACCCCTCCACTTT	CASSIDRGSSSPLHF
TRBV7-3	TRBJ1-6	once	TRBD1	TGTGCCAGCAGCTGGACAGGGGACAATTCACCCCTCCACTTT	CASSWTGDNSPLHF
TRBV5-1	TRBJ1-2	-	TRBD1	TGCGCCAGCAGCGCGGCTATCGGACAGGGCGGCTATGGCTACACCTTC	CASSAAIGQGGYGYTF
TRBV18	TRBJ1-3	-	TRBD1	TGTGCCAGCTCACCAATCATGGGAGACAGGGGCGCTGGAAACACCATATATTTT	CASSPIMGDRGAGNTIYF
TRBV6-2/TRBV6-3	TRBJ2-7	-	TRBD2	TGTGCCAGCAGTTACTCCCCGACAGCGGGACGCGCCTACGAGCAGTACTTC	CASSYSPTAGRAYEQYF
TRBV30	TRBJ2-2	-	-	TGTGCCTGGAGTGTACGAGCGGTCTTGAACACCGGGGAGCTGTTTTTT	CAWSVRAVLNTGELFF
TRBV6-6	TRBJ1-2	once	-	TGTGCCAGCAGTCCTAACCTCGGGGACAATGGCTACACCTTC	CASSPNLGDNGYTF
TRBV7-3	TRBJ2-5	-	TRBD2	TGTGCCAGCAGCTCGTCGGGACTAGCGGAAGAGACCCAGTACTTC	CASSSSGLAEETQYF
TRBV10-3	TRBJ2-2	-	TRBD1	TGTGCCATCAGGACTCGGGCAGGGGGTCCCACCGGGGAGCTGTTTTTT	CAIRTRAGGPTGELFF
TRBV5-6	TRBJ1-5	few	TRBD1	TGTGCCAGCAGCTTGCAGGGGGCTCGGAATCAGCCCCAGCATTTT	CASSLQGARNQPQHF
TRBV14	TRBJ2-1	-	TRBD2	TGTGCCAGCAGCCCCCCCCCGACTAGCGGGAGGGCCTGGTGGTACAATGAGCAGTTCTTC	CASSPPPTSGRAWWYNEQFF
TRBV27	TRBJ1-6	once	-	TGTGCCAGCAGTTTTCTGAATTCACCCCTCCACTTT	CASSFLNSPLHF
TRBV5-5	TRBJ2-1	-	-	TGTGCCAGCAGCTTACAGGACAGCTTCAACTACAATGAGCAGTTCTTC	CASSLQDSFNYNEQFF
TRBV30	TRBJ1-5	-	TRBD1	TGTGCCTGGAAAAGGGGGCAGGGTCAGCCCCAGCATTTT	CAWKRGQGQPQHF
TRBV5-1	TRBJ2-5	-	-	TGCGCCAGCAGCTTGGTGACTGGCCAAGAGACCCAGTACTTC	CASSLVTGQETQYF
TRBV5-4	TRBJ2-6	-	TRBD1	TGTGCCAGCAGCATTAGGACAGGGTTAGGTGGGGCCAACGTCCTGACTTTC	CASSIRTGLGGANVLTF
TRBV10-3	TRBJ1-5	-	-	TGTGCCATCAGCGGGAGCCGGGGGGAACCGCAGCCCCAGCATTTT	CAISGSRGEPQPQHF
TRBV5-8	TRBJ2-7	-	TRBD2	TGTGCCACCGGGACTAGCGGGACCTACGAGCAGTACTTC	CATGTSGTYEQYF
TRBV14	TRBJ1-1	medium-sized	-	TGTGCCAGCAGCCTATTAATTAACACTGAAGCTTTCTTT	CASSLLINTEAFF
TRBV19	TRBJ2-3	-	TRBD1	TGTGCCAGTAGCAAAGGACAGGTCGGCACAGATACGCAGTATTTT	CASSKGQVGTDTQYF
TRBV7-8	TRBJ1-5	-	TRBD1	TGTGCCAGCAGCGAAGACAGGGTTCAGCCCCAGCATTTT	CASSEDRVQPQHF
TRBV6-2/TRBV6-3	TRBJ1-5	-	TRBD1	TGTGCCAGCAGTTACTCAACCAGGGGGCCCCCCAATCAGCCCCAGCATTTT	CASSYSTRGPPNQPQHF
TRBV6-6	TRBJ1-1	-	-	TGTGCCAGCAGTTACGGGGACTGGAAGAACACTGAAGCTTTCTTT	CASSYGDWKNTEAFF
TRBV19	TRBJ1-2	-	-	TGTGCCAGTACAGGGTGGCGGAATAACTATGGCTACACCTTC	CASTGWRNNYGYTF
TRBV19	TRBJ2-2	-	TRBD2	TGTGCCAGTACCGCGGCAGCGGGAGGGGCCGGGGAGCTGTTTTTT	CASTAAAGGAGELFF
TRBV10-3	TRBJ2-1	-	TRBD1	TGTGCCATCAGCCCGGACAGGGTTTACAATGAGCAGTTCTTC	CAISPDRVYNEQFF
TRBV18	TRBJ1-5	-	-	TGTGCCAGCTCAACCTCGAACAGGGTCAATCAGCCCCAGCATTTT	CASSTSNRVNQPQHF
TRBV7-6	TRBJ1-2	-	TRBD1	TGTGCCAGCAGCACCCGACAGGGAGATAGCTACACCTTC	CASSTRQGDSYTF
TRBV5-1	TRBJ1-5	-	-	TGCGCCAGCAGCTTGGAGGGGGACAAAAAGCAGCCCCAGCATTTT	CASSLEGDKKQPQHF
TRBV6-2/TRBV6-3	TRBJ1-5	-	TRBD1	TGTGCCAGCAGTTTAACAGGGGGAACTCAGCCCCAGCATTTT	CASSLTGGTQPQHF
TRBV5-1	TRBJ1-2	-	TRBD1	TGCGCCAGCAGCTTGGCTGCAGGGGGTATTTATGGCTACACCTTC	CASSLAAGGIYGYTF
TRBV6-5	TRBJ2-3	-	TRBD2	TGTGCCAGCGGAAGAGGCCCTAGCGGAACAGATACGCAGTATTTT	CASGRGPSGTDTQYF